This TCR beta chain appears in the sequencing data of a study of T cells after yellow fever vaccination. General study results and limits: Most primary-vaccination clones reappeared after the booster (about 95% CD4, 75% to 90% CD8). Researchers report a weaker secondary response that nonetheless peaked faster, day 5 versus 15.

As TCR cDNA was made by 5'RACE template switching, a universal primer site and UMIs were added. TCRdb re-analysed the 5' RACE reads in MiXCR, keeping a single row per CDR3 protein. In the table there are about 300,000 distinct CDR3 sequences, around 6.8% of which are singletons. A note on this clonotype: The antigen remains unidentified.

Germline CDR1 reads MNHEY; CDR2 reads SVGAGI. V lost 2 bases and J 2 bases, leaving 7 bases between the germline ends. The CDR3 loop spans 14 amino acids. This TCR was recovered from a man aged 18 to 35 who received the YFV17D yellow fever vaccine. This chain links TRBV6-5 with TRBJ1-5, with D uncertain. Source: PBMCs, taken approximately 40 days after the first yellow fever vaccination. The CDR3 region has the DNA TGTGCCAGCAGTTACGGCCGGGGCAATCAGCCCCAGCATTTT. Its translation: CASSYGRGNQPQHF.